This T cell receptor beta chain was retrieved from a study of T-cell memory formation after mild COVID-19. Whole-study context: TCR clusters were mostly donor specific.

Broader study findings: Later expanders leaned CD4+, whereas clones that contracted between day 15 and 85 were balanced CD4/CD8. The CD4+ clones that contracted clustered mainly within CM and EM, and the CD8+ clones concentrated in EMRA.

Note on this clonotype: Its antigen is undetermined.

Each CDR3 protein gets one entry after TCRdb re-called the 5' RACE reads with MiXCR. The sample yields roughly 600,000 distinct CDR3 sequences, roughly 18% seen once. Trimming stripped 0 bases from V and 2 bases from J, with 8 bases between. Looked up from germline, CDR1 is SGHTA and CDR2 is FQGNSA. CDR3 length equals 15 residues. The genes are TRBV7-2 and TRBJ2-1; D unclear. The TCR comes from an adult woman who had mild COVID-19 (a few samples of this study predate the infection). Cell type and time point are not known. The sample was PBMCs or a T cell subset sorted from them (not recorded which). CDR3 protein: CASSLASTTYNEQFF. The CDR3 nucleotides read TGTGCCAGCAGCTTAGCTTCAACGACCTACAATGAGCAGTTCTTC.